This T cell receptor beta chain was sequenced for a study of T cells in Graves' hyperthyroidism and ophthalmopathy (dated by TCRdb to between 2018 and 2021). Regarding the study in general: Peripheral blood was collected at initial diagnosis, before any treatment. The 100 discovery patients were randomly split 7:3 into training and test sets. An independent validation cohort of under 20 hyperthyroidism patients and about 16 patients who later progressed to ophthalmopathy tested prospective prediction of ophthalmopathy. The paper describes TCR Vbeta CDR3 sequencing of 135 peripheral blood samples, made up of 43 ophthalmopathy patients, around 78 hyperthyroidism patients and 17 progressor patients. TCR V-J signatures able to tell the groups apart were searched for in a discovery cohort of 90 to 100 patients, of whom 43 had Graves' ophthalmopathy and 55 to 65 had stable Graves' hyperthyroidism. Thyroid tissue and blood T-cell repertoires from six Graves' hyperthyroidism patients were also compared in the study. Once sampling was done, hyperthyroidism patients were given methimazole at a starting dose of 30 mg daily, whereas ophthalmopathy patients were given high-dose intravenous methylprednisolone. Points the paper makes about the study in general: Most expanded thyroid clonotypes (frequency above 0.001) were also detected in blood, a finding suggesting that blood repertoires may reflect thyroid immune responses. In validation, the model predicted progression to ophthalmopathy a median of approximately 6.6 months before onset, with roughly 71% sensitivity and 72.22% specificity. No statistical method was used to set the sample size in advance, and investigators knew the group allocation. A model built on a 13 V-J signature distinguished ophthalmopathy from stable hyperthyroidism, reaching about 89% sensitivity and 81% to 83% specificity in cross-validation and 80%/75% in testing.

A remark on this clonotype: Its antigen target is currently unknown. No base quality information exists; no much larger clone differs at one position.

The TCR beta CDR3 regions were amplified from the RNA transcripts. The first round of RT-PCR for the TCR CDR3 was performed with the HTBI primer set and the Qiagen OneStep RT-PCR kit. Libraries were constructed in a second round of multiplex PCR, after which size selection and purification were performed. Paired-end sequencing of the libraries was performed with 100 bp reads on an Illumina HiSeq2000. The authors' pipeline ran thus. SOAPnuke was used to process the raw data, throwing out any read that contained adapters or uncalled bases, had a mean Phred below 15, or lacked an exact constant-primer or identifier match. COPE v1.2.5 was used to merge high-quality paired reads, and clonotypes were defined as unique nucleotide sequences. MiTCR v1.1 was used to align the clonotypes against IMGT TRBV, TRBD and TRBJ reference segments. The analysis included only V-J combinations with a frequency above 0.0001, which together covered approximately 99% of the repertoires. The TCS score was defined as the ratio of F50 (clonal expansion) to E x V (chaos), calculated using BLOSUM62-based TCRdist between CDR3 peptides within each V-J. Welch's t-statistics and random forest reduced roughly 530 V-J features to 13, which were used in a naive Bayes classifier (R e1071). The Morisita-Horn index was used to measure how similar the thyroid and blood repertoires were. TCRdb reprocessing: public reads trimmed at Q25 with fastp, clones called with MiXCR, in-frame beta chains kept. Identical CDR3 protein sequences are pooled into one entry, listed with their most common genes and DNA. TCRdb, rather than the study authors, made the V and J calls. This sample lists about 760,000 distinct CDR3 sequences; 35% were detected once. Roughly 31% of the sample rests with the top ten.

Stable Graves' hyperthyroidism was defined as no progression to ophthalmopathy during 18 months of follow-up. Hyperthyroidism patients were newly diagnosed, had a disease duration of under 2 months, and were aged 18 to 65 years. Patients with uncontrolled infections, other autoimmune diseases, pregnancy or lactation were excluded. Diagnoses were based on clinical symptoms, serum thyroxine and TRAb, thyroid ultrasound and orbital computed tomography. PBMCs were separated from roughly 10 ml of fresh peripheral blood using Ficoll-Paque density gradient centrifugation. Total RNA was extracted using Trizol reagent, and RNA quality was assessed on an Agilent 2100 Bioanalyzer. The sequenced sample was blood. The source of this sequence is a woman in her forties with Graves' hyperthyroidism.

The CDR3 here reads CASRLGQGNYGYTF. The DNA is as follows: TGTGCCAGCAGGTTGGGACAGGGAAACTATGGCTACACCTTC. The chain is made from TRBV7-2 and TRBJ1-2; 9 of the junction bases match TRBD1. Taken from cysteine to phenylalanine, the CDR3 has 14 residues. Only the CDR3 part of the read is kept: 42 bases, read in frame from the first base. CDR1 SGHTA and CDR2 FQGNSA were looked up in the germline V gene. Clipping removes 6 bases from V and 2 bases from J, with 4 as the unmatched junction base count.